This TCR beta chain was retrieved from a study of human T cells and chemical hapten exposure. This clonotype was picked up a small number of times. From the RACE reads, TCRdb called clonotypes with MiXCR, one entry per CDR3 protein. There are roughly 96,000 distinct CDR3 sequences in the sample; 9% to 9.5% occur only once, and just over 2% lies in the top ten. The time point is: patch test 2, 6 weeks after DPC sensitization. Stated treatment: therapeutic diphenylcyclopropenone sensitization with weekly scalp DPC. Germline V gives CDR1 SGHAT, CDR2 FQNNGV. Trimming removed 0 bases at V and 11 bases at J, with 13 bases between. This CDR3 has 13 amino acids.

This clonotype was obtained from a woman aged 40 to 50 with alopecia areata. Some clones in this sample may be carry-over from other donors' samples. Sequencing used whole blood, obtained in connection with sensitization to the hapten diphenylcyclopropenone (DPC). The rearrangement links TRBV11-2 to TRBJ1-2; the D is unclear. CDR3 coding DNA: TGTGCCAGCAGCTTAGATCGAGGAGGGCCTTACACCTTC. Protein product: CASSLDRGGPYTF.